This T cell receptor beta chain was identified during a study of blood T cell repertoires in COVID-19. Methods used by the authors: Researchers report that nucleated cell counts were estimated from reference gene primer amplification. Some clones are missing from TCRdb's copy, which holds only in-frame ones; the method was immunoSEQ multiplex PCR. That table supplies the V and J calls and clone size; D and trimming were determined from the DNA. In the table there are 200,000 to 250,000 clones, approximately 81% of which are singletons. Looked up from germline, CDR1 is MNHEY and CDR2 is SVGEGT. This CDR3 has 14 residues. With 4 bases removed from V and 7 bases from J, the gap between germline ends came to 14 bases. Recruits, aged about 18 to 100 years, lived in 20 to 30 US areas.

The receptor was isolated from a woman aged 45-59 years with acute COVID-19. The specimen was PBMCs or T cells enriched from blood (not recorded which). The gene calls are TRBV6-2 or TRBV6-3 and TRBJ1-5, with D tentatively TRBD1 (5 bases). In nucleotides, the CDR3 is TGTGCCAGCAGTTCTCAGGGCTTCGGCCAGCCCCAGCATTTT. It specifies CASSSQGFGQPQHF.